This T cell receptor (beta chain) was profiled in a study of blood T cell repertoires in COVID-19. Study details: Italy, Spain and the United States were the sources of the convalescent and acute COVID-19 samples. Sources were T cells, B-cell-depleted T cells, or PBMCs; the material itself was cDNA or gDNA.

How the authors handled the data: The assay estimated nucleated cells by amplifying reference gene primers. TCRdb's table, derived via immunoSEQ multiplex PCR, lists solely in-frame clones and lacks some. V and J calls and clone size are copied from that table; D and trimming were computed from the DNA. The repertoire holds approximately 99,000 clones, with 88% as singletons. Seattle-derived patients entered the study during active infection and were followed longitudinally. The CDR3 is 12 residues long. V was clipped by 4 bases and J by 1 base, with 7 bases between them. Per the germline V gene, CDR1 is SQVTM and CDR2 is ANQGSEA.

The sequence derives from a man in his forties or fifties with COVID-19, enrolled during active disease. This chain links TRBV29-1 with TRBJ2-5; a possible D gene is TRBD1 (6 bases). Sequencing was performed on peripheral blood. In nucleotides, the CDR3 is TGCAGCGTTGGGACAGCCCAAGAGACCCAGTACTTC. Protein: CSVGTAQETQYF. Combining the CDR3 with reference TRBV29-1 and TRBJ2-5 gives the whole variable domain SAVISQKPSRDICQRGTSLTIQCQVDSQVTMMFWYRQQPGQSLTLIATANQGSEATYESGFVIDKFPISRPNLTFSTLTVSNMSPEDSSIYLCSVGTAQETQYFGPGTRLLVL.